Presented here are 4 T cell receptor beta chains from one specimen sequenced in a study of cytomegalovirus exposure and HLA in healthy donors. Researchers ran the PCR with 60 Vbeta and 13 Jbeta primers. Libraries were prepared by immunoSEQ multiplex PCR; TCRdb keeps only in-frame clonotypes and omits some of them. This sample yields 80,000 to 100,000 clones, of which around three quarters are seen a single time; approximately 3.3% belongs to the top ten. Sequencing was carried out using PBMCs. Source of these receptors: a male donor in good health and CMV-seropositive.

This clone was counted a few times. J is TRBJ1-1 and V is TRBV2; D gene ambiguous. The CDR3 length is 13 residues. The V gene's germline CDR1 is SNHLY and CDR2 FYNNEI. V was clipped by 3 bases and J by 0 bases, with 5 bases between them. For the CDR3, the DNA is TGTGCCAGCAGTGAGGAGGTGAACACTGAAGCTTTCTTT. It translates to CASSEEVNTEAFF. Full variable domain (missing parts from reference TRBV2 and TRBJ1-1): EPEVTQTPSHQVTQMGQEVILRCVPISNHLYFYWYRQILGQKVEFLVSFYNNEISEKSEIFDDQFSVERPDGSNFTLKIRSTKLEDSAMYFCASSEEVNTEAFFGQGTRLTVV.

V is TRBV18 and J is TRBJ1-4, with 7 bases fitting TRBD1. The CDR3 runs 13 residues. Per the germline V gene, CDR1 is KGHSH and CDR2 is LQKENI. With 3 bases clipped from V and 8 bases from J, the junction kept 3 bases outside the gene matches. The CDR3 reads CASSPGQWEKLFF. The CDR3 nucleotides are TGTGCCAGCTCACCGGGACAGTGGGAAAAACTGTTTTTT. The full variable domain, rest sourced from reference TRBV18 and TRBJ1-4, is NAGVMQNPRHLVRRRGQEARLRCSPMKGHSHVYWYRQLPEEGLKFMVYLQKENIIDESGMPKERFSAEFPKEGPSILRIQQVVRGDSAAYFCASSPGQWEKLFFGSGTQLSVL.

This chain connects TRBV5-6 to TRBJ1-1; no firm D call. From germline, CDR1 is SGHDT and CDR2 YYEEEE. Trimming removed 2 bases at V and 5 bases at J, with 7 bases between. CDR3 length equals 12 residues. CDR3 DNA sequence: TGTGCCAGCAGCTTCCAGAGGACTGAAGCTTTCTTT. It codes for CASSFQRTEAFF.

The gene calls are TRBV14 and TRBJ1-2; weak D call: TRBD1 (5 bases). The CDR3 has 15 amino acids. The V gene lost 4 bases and the J gene lost 4 bases, with 16 bases spanning the gap. Germline V gene sequence: CDR1 SGHDN, CDR2 FVKESK. In DNA form, the CDR3 reads TGTGCCAGCAGCCCCGCGGGGGGAGCGGGCTATGGCTACACCTTC. It yields the protein CASSPAGGAGYGYTF. The whole variable domain, filled in from reference TRBV14 and TRBJ1-2, reads EAGVTQFPSHSVIEKGQTVTLRCDPISGHDNLYWYRRVMGKEIKFLLHFVKESKQDESGMPNNRFLAERTGGTYSTLKVQPAELEDSGVYFCASSPAGGAGYGYTFGSGTRLTVV.